Listed below are T cell receptor beta chains from one sample, sequenced in a study of cytomegalovirus exposure and HLA in healthy donors. The data were produced by immunoSEQ multiplex PCR, yet TCRdb's version contains in-frame clones alone and is incomplete. The sample has about 180,000 clones, about 79% seen once. The sample consisted of PBMCs. The receptors derive from a man aged 35 to 55 in good health and CMV-seropositive. CDR3s include the opening cysteine and the closing phenylalanine or tryptophan. Fields, in order: D gene, clone size, J gene, V gene, CDR3 DNA, CDR3 protein. A D gene is named only where the DNA matches it firmly. Expanded clones get a size class; other rows say once, few or many, or leave the size out.

>.|once|TRBJ1-1|TRBV29-1
TGCAGCGTTGGCAAGTCAGGGAACACTGAAGCTTTCTTT
CSVGKSGNTEAFF
>.|.|TRBJ2-3|TRBV27
TGTGCCAGCAAGACCCGGGGGGATACGCAGTATTTT
CASKTRGDTQYF
>TRBD2|.|TRBJ2-2|TRBV19
TGTGCCAGTAGCGAACTAGCGGGCTCCGGGGAGCTGTTTTTT
CASSELAGSGELFF
>TRBD1|.|TRBJ2-7|TRBV7-3
TGTGCCAGCAGCTTAGGGGGGGACAGGGATCTGCACGAGCAGTACTTC
CASSLGGDRDLHEQYF
>TRBD2|.|TRBJ2-1|TRBV5-6
TGTGCCAGCAGCTTGTCCGGGACTAGCGAAAACAATGAGCAGTTCTTC
CASSLSGTSENNEQFF
>TRBD2|.|TRBJ2-2|TRBV5-6
TGTGCCAGCACCCCGGGACTAGCGTCCGGGGAGCTGTTTTTT
CASTPGLASGELFF
>.|once|TRBJ2-6|TRBV5-1
TGCGCCAGCAGCTTCACAGGGAGCTCTGGGGCCAACGTCCTGACTTTC
CASSFTGSSGANVLTF
>TRBD2|once|TRBJ2-1|TRBV7-3
TGTGCCAGCAGCCATCCCGGGAGCGGGAGGGGGAATGAGCAGTTCTTC
CASSHPGSGRGNEQFF
>TRBD2|.|TRBJ2-5|TRBV28
TGTGCCAGCAGTAGCGGGAGTTTAGGACCAGAGACCCAGTACTTC
CASSSGSLGPETQYF
>TRBD1|.|TRBJ1-1|TRBV7-9
TGTGCCAGCAGCTTACAGAGGGGGCTCCCGAACACTGAAGCTTTCTTT
CASSLQRGLPNTEAFF
>.|.|TRBJ2-3|TRBV5-1
TGCGCCAGCAGCTTGGCCGCCCTAGCGAGTACAGATACGCAGTATTTT
CASSLAALASTDTQYF